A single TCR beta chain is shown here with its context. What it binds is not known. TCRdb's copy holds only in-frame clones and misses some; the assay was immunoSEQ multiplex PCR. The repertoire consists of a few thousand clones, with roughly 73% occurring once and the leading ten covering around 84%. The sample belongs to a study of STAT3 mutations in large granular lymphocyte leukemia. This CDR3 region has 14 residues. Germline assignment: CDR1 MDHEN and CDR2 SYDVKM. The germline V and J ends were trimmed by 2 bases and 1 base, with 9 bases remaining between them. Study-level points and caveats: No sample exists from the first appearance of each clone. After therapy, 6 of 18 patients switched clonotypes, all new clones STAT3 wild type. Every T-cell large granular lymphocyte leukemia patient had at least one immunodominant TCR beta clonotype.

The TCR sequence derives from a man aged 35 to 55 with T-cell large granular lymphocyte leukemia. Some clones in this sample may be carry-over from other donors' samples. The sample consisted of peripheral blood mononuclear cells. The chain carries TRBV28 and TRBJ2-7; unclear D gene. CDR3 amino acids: CASSLGRVSYEQYF. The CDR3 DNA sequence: TGTGCCAGCAGTTTAGGAAGGGTATCCTACGAGCAGTACTTC.